These 6 T cell receptor beta chains came from one sample sequenced in a study of graft-versus-host responses after intestinal transplantation. Assay used: immunoSEQ multiplex PCR; TCRdb lists only in-frame clones, some missing. The table records nearly 100,000 clones, more than 80% of them present only once. Here the sequenced sample was PBMCs, taken roughly 410 days after intestinal transplant. These receptor sequences come from a human patient who received an intestinal transplant, so some T cells may come from the graft donor.

As DNA, the CDR3 is TGTGCCAGCAGCCCGACAGGGATTGTGGGCGAGCAGTACTTC. Protein sequence: CASSPTGIVGEQYF. V and J are TRBV6-5 and TRBJ2-7; TRBD1 agrees at 7 bases. Germline assignment: CDR1 MNHEY and CDR2 SVGAGI. CDR3 size: 14 residues. The trim removed 6 bases at V and 6 bases at J, leaving 11 bases unmatched.

This rearrangement joins TRBV14 to TRBJ2-1, with D possibly matching TRBD2 (5 bases). The CDR3 totals 14 residues. Trimming took off 4 bases at V and 3 bases at J, with 10 bases between the two ends. CDR1 and CDR2 (germline): SGHDN, FVKESK. The CDR3 protein is CASSLSGIYNEQFF. CDR3 DNA: TGTGCCAGCAGCCTGAGCGGAATCTACAATGAGCAGTTCTTC.

The chain couples TRBV7-9 to TRBJ2-3; a weak D match, TRBD1 (5 bases). Germline lookup yields CDR1 SEHNR and CDR2 FQNEAQ (reference sequence). V was shortened by 4 bases and J by 4 bases, with 9 bases between the two germline ends. This CDR3 has 13 amino acids. The CDR3 DNA reads as TGTGCCAGCAGCTCTAGGGGCCCAGATACGCAGTATTTT. Amino acids: CASSSRGPDTQYF.

The chain uses TRBV7-9 and TRBJ1-1, with D perhaps matching TRBD1 (6 bases). Germline-derived CDR1 and CDR2 are SEHNR and FQNEAQ (reference sequence). This CDR3 is 14 amino acids long. V was pared by 1 base and J by 5 bases, with 11 bases between. DNA of the CDR3: TGTGCCAGCAGCTTAGGAGGGGGTTGGACTGAAGCTTTCTTT. Translating it yields CASSLGGGWTEAFF.

The V and J genes are TRBV20-1 and TRBJ2-7, with D unresolved. Deletions cut 5 bases from V and 2 bases from J, with 7 bases between. CDR3 length: 11 residues. From germline, CDR1 is DFQATT and CDR2 SNEGSKA (reference sequence). CDR3 protein: CSAGPAYEQYF. The CDR3 nucleotides read TGCAGTGCTGGGCCCGCCTACGAGCAGTACTTC.

The rearrangement links TRBV4-1 to TRBJ1-4; tentatively, D is TRBD1 (6 bases). V lost 0 bases to trimming and J lost 0 bases, with 14 bases between them. This CDR3 is 18 amino acids long. Germline V lookup: CDR1 MGHRA, CDR2 YSYEKL. The CDR3 reads CASSQDRGRGTTNEKLFF. The CDR3 bases are TGCGCCAGCAGCCAAGATCGGGGCAGGGGAACAACTAATGAAAAACTGTTTTTT.